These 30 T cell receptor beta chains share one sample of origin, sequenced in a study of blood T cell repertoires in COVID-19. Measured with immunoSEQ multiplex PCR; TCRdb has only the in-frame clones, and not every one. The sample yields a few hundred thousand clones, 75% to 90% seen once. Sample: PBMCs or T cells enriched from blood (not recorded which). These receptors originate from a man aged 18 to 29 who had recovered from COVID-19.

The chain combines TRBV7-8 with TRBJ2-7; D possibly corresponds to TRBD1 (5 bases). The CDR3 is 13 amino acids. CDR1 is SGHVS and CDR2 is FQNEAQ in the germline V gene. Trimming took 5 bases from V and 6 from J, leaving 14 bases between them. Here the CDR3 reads CASSPDSNREQYF. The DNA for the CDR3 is TGTGCCAGCAGCCCCGACAGTAATCGCGAGCAGTACTTC.

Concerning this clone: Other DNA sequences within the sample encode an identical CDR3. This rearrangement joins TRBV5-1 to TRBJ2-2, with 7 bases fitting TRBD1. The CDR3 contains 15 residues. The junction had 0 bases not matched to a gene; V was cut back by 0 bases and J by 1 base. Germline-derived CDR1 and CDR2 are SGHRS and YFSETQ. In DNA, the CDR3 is TGCGCCAGCAGCTTGGACAGGGGGAACACCGGGGAGCTGTTTTTT. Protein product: CASSLDRGNTGELFF. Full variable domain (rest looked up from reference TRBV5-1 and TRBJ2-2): KAGVTQTPRYLIKTRGQQVTLSCSPISGHRSVSWYQQTPGQGLQFLFEYFSETQRNKGNFPGRFSGRQFSNSRSEMNVSTLELGDSALYLCASSLDRGNTGELFFGEGSRLTVL.

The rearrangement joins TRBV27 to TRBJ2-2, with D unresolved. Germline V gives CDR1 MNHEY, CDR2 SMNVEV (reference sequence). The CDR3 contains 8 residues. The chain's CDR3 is CESTPMFF. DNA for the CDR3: TGTGAGTCCACCCCTATGTTTTTT.

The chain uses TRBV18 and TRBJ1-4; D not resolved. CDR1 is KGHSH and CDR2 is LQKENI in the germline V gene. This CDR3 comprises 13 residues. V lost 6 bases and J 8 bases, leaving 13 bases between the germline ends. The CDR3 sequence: CASSLPLREKLFF. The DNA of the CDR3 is TGTGCCAGCTCCCTACCCTTGAGGGAAAAACTGTTTTTT.

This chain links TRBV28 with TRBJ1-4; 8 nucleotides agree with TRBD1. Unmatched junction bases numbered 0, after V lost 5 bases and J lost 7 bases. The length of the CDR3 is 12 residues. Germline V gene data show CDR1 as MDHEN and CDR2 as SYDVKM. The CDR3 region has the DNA TGTGCCAGCAGTACAGGGGGTGAAAAACTGTTTTTT. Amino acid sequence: CASSTGGEKLFF.

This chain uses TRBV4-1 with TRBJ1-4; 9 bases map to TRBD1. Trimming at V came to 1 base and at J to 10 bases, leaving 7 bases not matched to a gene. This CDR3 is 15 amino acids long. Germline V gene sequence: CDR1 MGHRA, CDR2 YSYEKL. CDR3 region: CASSQADRGVAKLFF. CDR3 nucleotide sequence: TGCGCCAGCAGCCAAGCGGACAGGGGAGTAGCAAAACTGTTTTTT.

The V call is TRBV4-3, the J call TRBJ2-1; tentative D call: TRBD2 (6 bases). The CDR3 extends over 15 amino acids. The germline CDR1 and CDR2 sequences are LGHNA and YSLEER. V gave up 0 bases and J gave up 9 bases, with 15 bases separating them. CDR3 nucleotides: TGCGCCAGCAGCCAAGAAGTCGGGAGTGGGGGTGAGCAGTTCTTC. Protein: CASSQEVGSGGEQFF.

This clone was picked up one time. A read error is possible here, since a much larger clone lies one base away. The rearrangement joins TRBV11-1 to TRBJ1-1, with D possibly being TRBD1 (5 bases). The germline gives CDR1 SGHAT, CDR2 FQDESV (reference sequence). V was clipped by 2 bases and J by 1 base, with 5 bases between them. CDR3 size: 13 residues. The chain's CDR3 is CASSLQGNTEAFF. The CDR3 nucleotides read TGTGCCAGCAGCTTACAGGGGAACACTGAAGCTTTCTTT.

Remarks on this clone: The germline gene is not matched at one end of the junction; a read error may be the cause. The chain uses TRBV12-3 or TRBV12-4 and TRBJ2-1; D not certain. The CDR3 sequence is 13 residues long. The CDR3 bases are TGTGCCAGCAGTTCCCGGGTCTACACTGAGCAGTTCTTC. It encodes CASSSRVYTEQFF.

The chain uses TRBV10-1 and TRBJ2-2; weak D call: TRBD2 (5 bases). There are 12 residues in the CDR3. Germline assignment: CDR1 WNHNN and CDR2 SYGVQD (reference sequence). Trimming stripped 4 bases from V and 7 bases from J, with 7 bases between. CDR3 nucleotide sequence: TGCGCCAGCAGTGGAGGAGGCGGGGAGCTGTTTTTT. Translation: CASSGGGGELFF.

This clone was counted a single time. The CDR3 reads CASSQGHVATDTQYF. The CDR3, as DNA: TGTGCCAGCAGCCAGGGCCACGTTGCCACAGATACGCAGTATTTT. The rearrangement uses TRBV3-1 (or the pseudogene TRBV3-2) and TRBJ2-3; D remains unclear. Deletions cut 3 bases from V and 2 bases from J, with 12 bases between. Germline-derived CDR1 and CDR2 are LGHDT and YNNKEL (reference sequence). The CDR3 is made up of 15 amino acids.

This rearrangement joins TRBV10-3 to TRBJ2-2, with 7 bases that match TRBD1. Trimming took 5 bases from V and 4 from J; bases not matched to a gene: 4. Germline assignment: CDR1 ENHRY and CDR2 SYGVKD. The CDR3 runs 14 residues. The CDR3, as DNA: TGTGCCATCAGTAGGGGGCAGACCACCGGGGAGCTGTTTTTT. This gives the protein CAISRGQTTGELFF.

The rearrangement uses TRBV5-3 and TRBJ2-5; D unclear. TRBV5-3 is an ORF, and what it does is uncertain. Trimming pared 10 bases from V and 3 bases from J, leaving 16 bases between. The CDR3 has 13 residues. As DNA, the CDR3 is TGTGCCCCCCGGCCCCCAGGTAAAGAGACCCAGTACTTC. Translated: CAPRPPGKETQYF.

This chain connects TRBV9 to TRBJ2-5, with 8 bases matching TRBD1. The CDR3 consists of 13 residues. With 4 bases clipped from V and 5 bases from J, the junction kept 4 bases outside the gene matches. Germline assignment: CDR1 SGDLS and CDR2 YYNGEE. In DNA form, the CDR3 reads TGTGCCAGCAGCCCCCGGACAGGGGAGACCCAGTACTTC. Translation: CASSPRTGETQYF.

CDR3 sequence reads: CASSARLAGGDTQYF. The DNA for the CDR3 is TGTGCCAGCAGCGCCCGACTAGCGGGAGGAGATACGCAGTATTTT. The chain uses TRBV11-2 and TRBJ2-3, with TRBD2 identical over 13 bases. Germline loops: CDR1 SGHAT, CDR2 FQNNGV. The ends lost 5 bases at V and 5 bases at J; junction bases unmatched: 4. This CDR3 comprises 15 residues.

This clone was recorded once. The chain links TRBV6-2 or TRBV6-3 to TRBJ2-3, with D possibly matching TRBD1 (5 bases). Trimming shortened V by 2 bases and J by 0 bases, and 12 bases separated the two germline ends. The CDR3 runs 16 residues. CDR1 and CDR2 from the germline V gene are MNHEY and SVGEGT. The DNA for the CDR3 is TGTGCCAGCAGTTACCGTCAGGGCACTAGCACAGATACGCAGTATTTT. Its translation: CASSYRQGTSTDTQYF.

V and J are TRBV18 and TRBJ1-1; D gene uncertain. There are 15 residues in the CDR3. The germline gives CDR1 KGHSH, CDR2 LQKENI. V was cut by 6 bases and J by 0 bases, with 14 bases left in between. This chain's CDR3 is CASSQRLNMNTEAFF. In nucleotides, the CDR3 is TGTGCCAGCTCCCAAAGACTCAACATGAACACTGAAGCTTTCTTT.

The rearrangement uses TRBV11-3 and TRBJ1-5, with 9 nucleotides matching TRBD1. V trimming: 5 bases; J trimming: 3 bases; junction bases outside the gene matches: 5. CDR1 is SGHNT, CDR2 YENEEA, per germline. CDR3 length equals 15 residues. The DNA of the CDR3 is TGTGCCAGCAGCAGTAGACAGGGGGACAATCAGCCCCAGCATTTT. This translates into CASSSRQGDNQPQHF.

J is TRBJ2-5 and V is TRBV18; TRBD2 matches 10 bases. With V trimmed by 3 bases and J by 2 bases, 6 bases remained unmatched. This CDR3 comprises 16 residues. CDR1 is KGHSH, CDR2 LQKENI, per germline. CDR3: CASSPLTSGTQETQYF. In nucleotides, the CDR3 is TGTGCCAGCTCACCTCTAACTAGCGGGACACAAGAGACCCAGTACTTC.

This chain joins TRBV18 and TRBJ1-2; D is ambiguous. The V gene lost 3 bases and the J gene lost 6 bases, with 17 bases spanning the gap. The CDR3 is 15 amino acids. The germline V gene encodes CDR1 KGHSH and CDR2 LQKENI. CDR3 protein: CASSPGIGRADGYTF. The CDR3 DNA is TGTGCCAGCTCACCTGGTATAGGGAGAGCGGATGGCTACACCTTC. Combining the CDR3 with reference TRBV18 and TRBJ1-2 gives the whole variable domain NAGVMQNPRHLVRRRGQEARLRCSPMKGHSHVYWYRQLPEEGLKFMVYLQKENIIDESGMPKERFSAEFPKEGPSILRIQQVVRGDSAAYFCASSPGIGRADGYTFGSGTRLTVV.

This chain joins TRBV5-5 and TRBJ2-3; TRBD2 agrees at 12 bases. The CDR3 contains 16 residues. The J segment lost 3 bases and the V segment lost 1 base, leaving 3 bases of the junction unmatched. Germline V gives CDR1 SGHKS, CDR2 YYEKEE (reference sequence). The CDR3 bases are TGTGCCAGCAGCTTGATACTAGCGGGAGGTACAGATACGCAGTATTTT. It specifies CASSLILAGGTDTQYF.

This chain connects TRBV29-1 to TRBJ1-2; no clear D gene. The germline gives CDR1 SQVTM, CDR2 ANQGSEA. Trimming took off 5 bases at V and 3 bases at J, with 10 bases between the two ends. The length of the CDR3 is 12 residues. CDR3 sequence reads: CSVPDLDYGYTF. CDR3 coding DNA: TGCAGCGTTCCTGACCTAGACTATGGCTACACCTTC.

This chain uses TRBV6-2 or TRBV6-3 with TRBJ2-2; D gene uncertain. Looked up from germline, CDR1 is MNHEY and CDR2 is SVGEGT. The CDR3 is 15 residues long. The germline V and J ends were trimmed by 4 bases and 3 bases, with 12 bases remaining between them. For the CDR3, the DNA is TGTGCCAGCAGTTTGGCCAGAGAGGACACCGGGGAGCTGTTTTTT. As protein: CASSLAREDTGELFF.

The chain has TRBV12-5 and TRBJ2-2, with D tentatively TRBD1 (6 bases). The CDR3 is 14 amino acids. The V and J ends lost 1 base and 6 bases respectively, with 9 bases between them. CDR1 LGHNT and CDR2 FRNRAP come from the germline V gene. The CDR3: CASGLGTAAGELFF. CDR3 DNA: TGTGCTAGTGGTTTGGGGACAGCCGCCGGGGAGCTGTTTTTT.

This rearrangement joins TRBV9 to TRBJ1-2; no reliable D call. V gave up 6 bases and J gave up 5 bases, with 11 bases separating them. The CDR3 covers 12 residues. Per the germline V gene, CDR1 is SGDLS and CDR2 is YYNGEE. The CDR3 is CASTPGHYGYTF. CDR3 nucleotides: TGTGCCAGCACCCCTGGGCATTATGGCTACACCTTC.

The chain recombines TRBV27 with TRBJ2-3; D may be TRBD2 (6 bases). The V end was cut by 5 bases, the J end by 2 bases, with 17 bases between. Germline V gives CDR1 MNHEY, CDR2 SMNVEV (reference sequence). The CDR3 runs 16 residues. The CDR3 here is CASSISLGGPTDTQYF. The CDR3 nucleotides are TGTGCCAGCAGTATCTCCCTGGGGGGACCCACAGATACGCAGTATTTT.

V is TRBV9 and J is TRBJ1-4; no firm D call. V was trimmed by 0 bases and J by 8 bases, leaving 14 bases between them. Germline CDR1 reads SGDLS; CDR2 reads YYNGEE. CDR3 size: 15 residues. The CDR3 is CASSVGTVRGEKLFF. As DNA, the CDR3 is TGTGCCAGCAGCGTAGGCACAGTCCGAGGGGAAAAACTGTTTTTT. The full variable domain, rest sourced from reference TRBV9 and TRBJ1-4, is DSGVTQTPKHLITATGQRVTLRCSPRSGDLSVYWYQQSLDQGLQFLIQYYNGEERAKGNILERFSAQQFPDLHSELNLSSLELGDSALYFCASSVGTVRGEKLFFGSGTQLSVL.

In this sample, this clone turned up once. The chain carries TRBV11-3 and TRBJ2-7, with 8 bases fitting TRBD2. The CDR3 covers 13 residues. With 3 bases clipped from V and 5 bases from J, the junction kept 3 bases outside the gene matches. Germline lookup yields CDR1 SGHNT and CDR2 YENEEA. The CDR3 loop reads CASSFGGGHEQYF. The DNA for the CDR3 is TGTGCCAGCAGCTTCGGGGGGGGACACGAGCAGTACTTC.

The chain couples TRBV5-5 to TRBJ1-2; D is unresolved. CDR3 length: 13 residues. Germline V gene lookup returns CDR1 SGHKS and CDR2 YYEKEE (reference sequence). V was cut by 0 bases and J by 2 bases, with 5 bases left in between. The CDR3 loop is CASSLALNYGYTF. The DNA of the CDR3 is TGTGCCAGCAGCTTGGCTTTGAACTATGGCTACACCTTC.

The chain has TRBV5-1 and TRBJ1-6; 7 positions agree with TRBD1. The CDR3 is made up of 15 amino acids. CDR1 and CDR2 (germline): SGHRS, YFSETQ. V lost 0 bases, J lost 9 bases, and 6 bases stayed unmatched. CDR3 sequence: CASSLDRGRGSPLHF. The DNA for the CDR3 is TGCGCCAGCAGCTTGGACAGGGGAAGAGGTTCACCCCTCCACTTT. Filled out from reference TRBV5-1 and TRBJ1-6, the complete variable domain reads KAGVTQTPRYLIKTRGQQVTLSCSPISGHRSVSWYQQTPGQGLQFLFEYFSETQRNKGNFPGRFSGRQFSNSRSEMNVSTLELGDSALYLCASSLDRGRGSPLHFGNGTRLTVT.